These T cell receptor beta chains were read from a single sample in a study of cytomegalovirus exposure and HLA in healthy donors. The repertoire was sequenced with immunoSEQ multiplex PCR; TCRdb's copy has only in-frame clones and lacks some. The table lists about 120,000 clones, around three quarters of them singletons, with 4% to 5% in the top ten. Sequenced sample: PBMCs. These receptor sequences come from a man aged 50 or older in good health and CMV-seropositive. Both conserved end residues are part of each CDR3. D genes are given only for firm matches. Only some rows state a clone size, as once, few, many or a class for expanded clones.

TRBV2	TRBJ1-1	few	NA	CASLEGGGTEAFF	TGTGCCAGCTTGGAGGGGGGGGGCACTGAAGCTTTCTTT
TRBV6-1	TRBJ1-2	NA	NA	CASSEADQTLSFNYGYTF	TGTGCCAGCAGTGAGGCGGATCAGACCTTAAGTTTTAACTATGGCTACACCTTC
TRBV6-5	TRBJ2-7	NA	NA	CASSYRGPYEQYF	TGTGCCAGCAGTTACAGGGGCCCCTACGAGCAGTACTTC
TRBV9	TRBJ2-2	NA	TRBD2	CASSGKLMGLADGELFF	TGTGCCAGCAGCGGCAAACTCATGGGACTAGCAGACGGGGAGCTGTTTTTT
TRBV18	TRBJ2-2	NA	TRBD1	CASIRQGGTGELFF	TGTGCCAGCATTCGACAGGGGGGCACCGGGGAGCTGTTTTTT
TRBV19	TRBJ2-7	few	NA	CASSIPGVVIREQYF	TGTGCCAGTAGTATACCGGGAGTAGTCATCCGCGAGCAGTACTTC
TRBV7-8	TRBJ1-5	NA	NA	CASSFGSNQPQHF	TGTGCCAGCAGCTTCGGTAGCAATCAGCCCCAGCATTTT
TRBV2	TRBJ1-2	few	NA	CASSPDRVANYGYTF	TGTGCCAGCAGTCCAGACCGGGTAGCTAACTATGGCTACACCTTC
TRBV30	TRBJ1-5	few	NA	CAWSVYRAGKSNQPQHF	TGTGCCTGGAGTGTATACAGGGCAGGGAAGAGCAATCAGCCCCAGCATTTT
TRBV30	TRBJ1-1	NA	NA	CACRSPQGRIAEAFF	TGTGCCTGCCGGAGTCCCCAGGGGCGTATCGCTGAAGCTTTCTTT
TRBV10-1	TRBJ2-7	NA	TRBD2	CASSDTGLGVSEQYF	TGCGCCAGCAGTGATACCGGACTAGGGGTCTCCGAGCAGTACTTC
TRBV5-1	TRBJ2-5	NA	TRBD1	CASSGTGGPETQYF	TGCGCCAGCAGCGGGACAGGGGGCCCAGAGACCCAGTACTTC
TRBV4-2	TRBJ2-3	NA	TRBD2	CASSQDLQAGRRDTQYF	TGTGCCAGCAGCCAAGATCTTCAAGCGGGAAGGAGAGATACGCAGTATTTT
TRBV29-1	TRBJ1-1	NA	NA	CSVESQFSEAFF	TGCAGCGTTGAGTCCCAGTTCAGTGAAGCTTTCTTT